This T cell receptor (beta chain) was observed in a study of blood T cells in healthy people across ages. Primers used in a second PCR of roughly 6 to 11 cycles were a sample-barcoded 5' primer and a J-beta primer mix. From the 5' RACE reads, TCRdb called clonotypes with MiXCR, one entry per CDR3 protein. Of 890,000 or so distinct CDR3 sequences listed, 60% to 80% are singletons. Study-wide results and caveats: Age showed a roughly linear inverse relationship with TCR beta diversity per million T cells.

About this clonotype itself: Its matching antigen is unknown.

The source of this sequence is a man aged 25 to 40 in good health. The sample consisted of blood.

DNA for the CDR3: TGCAGCGTTGACACAGGGGGTCCTTTAAACTATGGCTACACCTTC. Translation: CSVDTGGPLNYGYTF. The V and J genes are TRBV29-1 and TRBJ1-2; 8 bases are a match to TRBD1. V trimming: 3 bases; J trimming: 2 bases; junction bases outside the gene matches: 8. CDR3 length: 15 residues. The germline gives CDR1 SQVTM, CDR2 ANQGSEA.